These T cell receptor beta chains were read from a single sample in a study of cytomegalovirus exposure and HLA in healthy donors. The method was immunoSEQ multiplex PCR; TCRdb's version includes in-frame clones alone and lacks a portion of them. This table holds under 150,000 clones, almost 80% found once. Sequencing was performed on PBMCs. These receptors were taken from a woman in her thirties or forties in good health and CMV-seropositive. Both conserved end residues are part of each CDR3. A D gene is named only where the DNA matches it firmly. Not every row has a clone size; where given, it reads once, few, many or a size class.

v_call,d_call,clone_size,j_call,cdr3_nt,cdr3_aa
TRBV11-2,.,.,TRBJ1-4,TGTGCCAGCGCCGGGGTTGGAGAAAAACTGTTTTTT,CASAGVGEKLFF
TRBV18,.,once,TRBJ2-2,TGTGCCAGCTCCAGTAAGGAGGAGAACACCGGGGAGCTGTTTTTT,CASSSKEENTGELFF
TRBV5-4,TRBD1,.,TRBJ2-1,TGTGCCAGCAGGTGGGGACAGACAGGCGGCAATGAGCAGTTCTTC,CASRWGQTGGNEQFF
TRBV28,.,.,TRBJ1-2,TGTGCCAGCACCAACGAGGCGGGCCCTAACTATGGCTACACCTTC,CASTNEAGPNYGYTF
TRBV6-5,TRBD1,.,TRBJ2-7,TGTGCCAGCAGTTCCGGGACAGTACCCTACGAGCAGTACTTC,CASSSGTVPYEQYF
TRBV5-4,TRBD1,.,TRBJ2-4,TGTGCCAGCAGCTTGGCCCCAGGGGGCTCCAAAAACATTCAGTACTTC,CASSLAPGGSKNIQYF
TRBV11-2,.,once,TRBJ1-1,TGTGCCAGCAGCTACGTGGGGGGGCTAAACACTGAAGCTTTCTTT,CASSYVGGLNTEAFF
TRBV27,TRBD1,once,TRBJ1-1,TGTGCCAGCAACCCAACAGGGGGCGGAACTGAAGCTTTCTTT,CASNPTGGGTEAFF
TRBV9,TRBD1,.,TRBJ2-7,TGTGCCAGCAGCGTAGGGACAGGGGACTACGAGCAGTACTTC,CASSVGTGDYEQYF
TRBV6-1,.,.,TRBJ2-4,TGTGCCAGCAGTGTAGGGGGTGAACTAGCCAAAAACATTCAGTACTTC,CASSVGGELAKNIQYF
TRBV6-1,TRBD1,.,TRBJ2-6,TGTGCCAGCAGTGAAGCCGACAGGGGTCCCGGGGCCAACGTCCTGACTTTC,CASSEADRGPGANVLTF
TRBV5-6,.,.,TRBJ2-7,TGTGCCAGCAACTTGAGTTTTTGGCAGGGGACTATCTACGAGCAGTACTTC,CASNLSFWQGTIYEQYF
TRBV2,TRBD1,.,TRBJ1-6,TGTGCCAGCAGTGCCAGGACAGGCGGCTCACCCCTCCACTTT,CASSARTGGSPLHF
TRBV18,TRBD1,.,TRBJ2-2,TGTGCCAGCTCACCACCGGGACAGGGTGCTTCCGGGGAGCTGTTTTTT,CASSPPGQGASGELFF
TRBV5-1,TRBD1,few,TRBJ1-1,TGCGCCAGCAGCCACCTTAGTGGACAGGGGCCACCTGAAGCTTTCTTT,CASSHLSGQGPPEAFF
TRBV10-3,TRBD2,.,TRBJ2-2,TGTGCCATCAGTGATCCGGGACGGGAGGGCACCGGGGAGCTGTTTTTT,CAISDPGREGTGELFF
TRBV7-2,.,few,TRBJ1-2,TGTGCCAGCAGCTTTTTGGGGGCAACGAACTATGGCTACACCTTC,CASSFLGATNYGYTF
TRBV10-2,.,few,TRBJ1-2,TGCGCCAGCAGGCAGATGGACTATGGCTACACCTTC,CASRQMDYGYTF
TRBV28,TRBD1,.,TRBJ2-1,TGTGCCAGCTTGACCACGAAATCGGGACAGGGTACAAACCGACTCGGTCCGGAGCAGTTCTTC,CASLTTKSGQGTNRLGPEQFF
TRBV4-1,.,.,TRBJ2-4,TGCGCCAGCAGCCAAACGCACGTAGGGGCAATAGCCAAAAACATTCAGTACTTC,CASSQTHVGAIAKNIQYF
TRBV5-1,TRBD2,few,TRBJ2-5,TGCGCCAGCAGCCCAGGTAGCGGGAGGGGGCAAGAGACCCAGTACTTC,CASSPGSGRGQETQYF
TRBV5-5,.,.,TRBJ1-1,TGTGCCAGCAGCTTGTGGGGCTCATCCGCGGAGGAAGCTTTCTTT,CASSLWGSSAEEAFF
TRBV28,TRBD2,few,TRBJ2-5,TGTGCCAGCAGCGGGGGGGCGGAGACCCAGTACTTC,CASSGGAETQYF
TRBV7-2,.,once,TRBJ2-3,TGTGCCGGCAGCTTACTCGGGAGCACAGATACGCAGTATTTT,CAGSLLGSTDTQYF
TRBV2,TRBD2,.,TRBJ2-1,TGTGCCAGCAGTCGGACTAGCGGGGGGGCGCCCACTGAGCAGTTCTTC,CASSRTSGGAPTEQFF
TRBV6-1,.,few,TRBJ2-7,TGTGCCAGCAGTGAAGAGAGTGGTCCCTACGAGCAGTACTTC,CASSEESGPYEQYF
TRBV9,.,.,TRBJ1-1,TGTGCCAGCAGCGCCCCAATGGGGAGGGCTGAAAACACTGAAGCTTTCTTT,CASSAPMGRAENTEAFF
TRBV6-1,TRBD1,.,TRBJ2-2,TGTGCCAGCAGTGGGGGGGGGACAGGGGGAAGAGAGCTGTTTTTT,CASSGGGTGGRELFF
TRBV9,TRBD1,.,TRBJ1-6,TGTGCCAGCAGCCCCGCCGGACAGGGGGCTTTGAGGGATTCACCCCTCCACTTT,CASSPAGQGALRDSPLHF
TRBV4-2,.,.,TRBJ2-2,TGTGCCAGCAGCCAGGGACTCAACACCGGGGAGCTGTTTTTT,CASSQGLNTGELFF
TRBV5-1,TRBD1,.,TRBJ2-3,TGCGCCAGCAGCTACGGACAGGGGGGCACAGATACGCAGTATTTT,CASSYGQGGTDTQYF
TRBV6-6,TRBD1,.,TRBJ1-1,TGTGCCAGCAGTTCCACCGACAGGGGGATATATACTGAAGCTTTCTTT,CASSSTDRGIYTEAFF
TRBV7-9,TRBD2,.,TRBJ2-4,TGTGCCAGCAGCTTAGCTAGCGGGGGGGTGAACATTCAGTACTTC,CASSLASGGVNIQYF
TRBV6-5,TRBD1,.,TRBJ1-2,TGTGCCAGCACCCCCGCGGACAGGGAACTATATGGCTACACCTTC,CASTPADRELYGYTF
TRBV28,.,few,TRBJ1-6,TGTGCCAGCACCCGGGGGGGTTATTCACCCCTCCACTTT,CASTRGGYSPLHF
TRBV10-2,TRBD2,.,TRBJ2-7,TGCGCCAGCAGCGCCCCGGGGGGGGACTACGAGCAGTACTTC,CASSAPGGDYEQYF
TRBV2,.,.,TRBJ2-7,TGTGCCAGCACCCAAGGGGGGGACGAGCAGTACTTC,CASTQGGDEQYF
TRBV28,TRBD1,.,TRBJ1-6,TGTGCCAGCAGGGAAGGACAGGGTAATGGTTCACCCCTCCACTTT,CASREGQGNGSPLHF
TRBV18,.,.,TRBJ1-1,TGTGCCAGCTCACCGAAAGGGGGGAACACTGAAGCTTTCTTT,CASSPKGGNTEAFF
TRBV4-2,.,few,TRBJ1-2,TGTGCCAGCAGCCAGGAGATTAACTATGGCTACACCTTC,CASSQEINYGYTF
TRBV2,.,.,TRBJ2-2,TGTGCCAGCAGTGAAGCCGGACATTCCACCGGGGAGCTGTTTTTT,CASSEAGHSTGELFF
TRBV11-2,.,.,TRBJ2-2,TGTGCCAGCAGCTCGGGGATGGCCGGGGAGCTGTTTTTT,CASSSGMAGELFF
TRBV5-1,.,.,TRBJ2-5,TGCGCCAGCAGCTCCGGAGGAGAGACCCAGTACTTC,CASSSGGETQYF
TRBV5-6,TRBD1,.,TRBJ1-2,TGTGCCAGCAGCTTGGGAGGACAGGGGTCCTATGGCTACACCTTC,CASSLGGQGSYGYTF
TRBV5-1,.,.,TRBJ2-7,TGCGCCAGCAGCCGGGACACACTCTACGAGCAGTACTTC,CASSRDTLYEQYF
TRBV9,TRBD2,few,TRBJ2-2,TGTGCCAGCAGCCTTCAAGCGGGAGGGACCGGGGAGCTGTTTTTT,CASSLQAGGTGELFF
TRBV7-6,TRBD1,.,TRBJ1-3,TGTGCCAGCAGCCTACAGGGGGCGGCTGGAAACACCATATATTTT,CASSLQGAAGNTIYF
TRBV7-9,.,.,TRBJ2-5,TGTTCCAGCAGCCTCCAAGAGACCCAGTACTTC,CSSSLQETQYF
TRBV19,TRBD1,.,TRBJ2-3,TGTGCCAGTAGTCTACTGGACAGGGGAGGAGATACGCAGTATTTT,CASSLLDRGGDTQYF
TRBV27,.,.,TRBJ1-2,TGTGCCAGCAGTGATTCAGGTTTAACTAACTATGGCTACACCTTC,CASSDSGLTNYGYTF
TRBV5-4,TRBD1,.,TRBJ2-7,TGTGCCAGCAGCGGTACCGGGACAGGTCAGAACGAGCAGTACTTC,CASSGTGTGQNEQYF
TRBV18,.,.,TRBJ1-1,TGTGCCAGCTCACCTGGACAGACGGAAGTGGAAGCTTTCTTT,CASSPGQTEVEAFF
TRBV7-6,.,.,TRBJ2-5,TGTGCCAGCACCGCGAGGGGGGAGACCCAGTACTTC,CASTARGETQYF